This TCR beta chain was captured by sequencing in a study of T cells expressing NK-cell markers. Study overall: With respect to HCMV, seven of the eight sequenced donors were seropositive, and one was seronegative.

TCRdb re-called the 5' RACE reads, yielding one record per CDR3 amino acid sequence without DNA. The sample's table shows 550,000 or so distinct CDR3 sequences. Worth noting for this clonotype: Its antigen is undetermined.

Findings of the study overall: These clonotypes additionally ranked first within the CD3+CD56-NKG2C+ fraction of four donors. It is unclear if expanded NKG2C-expressing clones target HCMV antigens.

CDR1 LNHDA and CDR2 SQIVND come from the germline V gene (reference sequence). The CDR3 runs 19 residues. Input material: blood T cells: a sorted CD56 or NKG2C T cell subset, CD4+ or CD8+ T cells, or bulk PBMC T cells (not recorded which). The sequence derives from a man aged 18 to 30 in good health. The chain combines TRBV19 with TRBJ2-2; TCRdb gives TRBD1 as the D gene, but with no DNA this cannot be confirmed. Here the CDR3 reads CASSIPGGQGFANTGELFF.